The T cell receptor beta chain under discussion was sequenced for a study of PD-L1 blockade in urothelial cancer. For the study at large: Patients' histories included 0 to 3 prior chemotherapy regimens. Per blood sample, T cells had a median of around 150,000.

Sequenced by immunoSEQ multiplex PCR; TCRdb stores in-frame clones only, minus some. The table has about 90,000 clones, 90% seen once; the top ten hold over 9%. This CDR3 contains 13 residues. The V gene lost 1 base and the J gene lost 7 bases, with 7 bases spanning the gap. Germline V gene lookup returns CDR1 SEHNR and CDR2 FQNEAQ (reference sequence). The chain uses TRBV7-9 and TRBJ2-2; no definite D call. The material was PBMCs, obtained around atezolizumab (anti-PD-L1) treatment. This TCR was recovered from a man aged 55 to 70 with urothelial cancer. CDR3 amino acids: CASSLGSNGELFF. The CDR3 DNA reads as TGTGCCAGCAGCTTAGGGAGTAACGGGGAGCTGTTTTTT.